These T cell receptor beta chains were read from a single sample in a study of T cell responses to AZD1222 COVID-19 vaccine. Repertoires were generated with immunoSEQ multiplex PCR, while TCRdb's copy carries only in-frame clones and drops some. The table lists more than 85,000 clones, roughly 84% of them singletons. The sample consisted of peripheral blood, taken 28 days after the second AZD1222 dose. These receptors were obtained from an adult who received the AZD1222 COVID-19 vaccine. The conserved cysteine and the conserved F or W are not part of the CDR3 here.

J,V,CDR3
TRBJ2-7,TRBV19,ASTDGMKQY
TRBJ2-2,TRBV18,ASSNTGELF
TRBJ1-1,TRBV19,ASKIFDTMNTEAF
TRBJ2-6,TRBV21-1,ASSLRPDGSGANVLT
TRBJ1-5,TRBV18,ASSPGDRGGEPQH
TRBJ2-6,TRBV14,ASSRVGGSGANVLT
TRBJ2-1,TRBV15,ATSREGASIHEQF
TRBJ2-3,TRBV7-3,ASSPARSTADTQY
TRBJ2-7,TRBV21-1,ASSKLDRRPYEQY
TRBJ1-5,TRBV5-1,ASSLQGFSNQPQH
TRBJ1-2,TRBV4-2,ASSQGDRMGVRDNYGYT
TRBJ2-7,TRBV5-4,ASSSPVGRRYEQY
TRBJ2-2,TRBV19,ASSISPTNTGELF
TRBJ1-4,TRBV5-1,ASSVGQGGEKLF
TRBJ1-3,TRBV24-1,ATSDPRLGNTIY
TRBJ2-7,TRBV2,ASSPRLAGVLEY
TRBJ1-4,TRBV5-1,ASSRRQGLANEKLF
TRBJ1-5,TRBV11-2,ASSSQGFGQPQH
TRBJ2-1,TRBV18,ASSPVLTSGAPINNGQF
TRBJ1-6,TRBV19,ASREGKTGPNSPLH
TRBJ2-1,TRBV10-1,ASSEMGRREVRDEQF
TRBJ1-5,TRBV28,ASSTGFHQPQH
TRBJ2-7,TRBV3-1/TRBV3-2,ASSQAYEQY
TRBJ2-2,TRBV7-8,ASSRTSPGELF
TRBJ2-5,TRBV5-8,ASSSGETQY
TRBJ2-3,TRBV3-1/TRBV3-2,ASSQGTAASTDTQY
TRBJ2-2,TRBV5-4,ASSPGGLGSNTGELF
TRBJ2-3,TRBV24-1,ATSRTPDTQY
TRBJ2-3,TRBV20-1,SASSGGPDTQY
TRBJ2-3,TRBV7-2,ASSFGLSDTQY
TRBJ1-4,TRBV4-3,ASSQVGGYIEKLF
TRBJ1-3,TRBV7-9,ASSLRVSGISGNTIY
TRBJ1-6,TRBV19,ASSPRRGNSPLH
TRBJ1-2,TRBV19,ASTHSPGAAYGYT
TRBJ1-3,TRBV3-1/TRBV3-2,ASSPGQLRNTIY
TRBJ2-6,TRBV11-2,ASSLNRGLGGANVLT
TRBJ1-3,TRBV2,ASKDMGLRFSGNTIY
TRBJ2-2,TRBV11-3,ASSPTSLHGELF
TRBJ1-5,TRBV27,ASYTALSNQPQH
TRBJ2-7,TRBV11-3,ASSSSSYEQY
TRBJ2-5,TRBV5-4,ASSQQGFQETQY
TRBJ1-1,TRBV5-1,ASSLGAGPMNTEAF
TRBJ2-7,TRBV30,AWRGGRERTYEQY
TRBJ1-2,TRBV19,ASRVQGDYGYT
TRBJ1-2,TRBV27,ASSSQEDYGYT
TRBJ1-3,TRBV5-4,ASSSTGAGNTIY
TRBJ2-7,TRBV9,ASSATDKLYEQY
TRBJ1-5,TRBV10-2,ASRVGQAHQPQH
TRBJ1-1,TRBV19,ASSTHRGPRVSSGDAFAF
TRBJ1-2,TRBV2,ASSPGTFYYGYT
TRBJ2-7,TRBV11-2,ASSLASGREQY
TRBJ2-7,TRBV11-1,ASSGGQGARYEQY
TRBJ1-1,TRBV13,ASSLGWTGQNTEAF
TRBJ2-7,TRBV6-5,ASSYSGQMTYEQY
TRBJ2-7,TRBV19,ASSGSASGNYEQY